This T cell receptor beta chain was retrieved from a study of T-cell reconstitution after alpha-beta-depleted transplantation in children. Researchers prepared the TCRbeta library using unique molecular identifiers, the study reports. MiXCR, applied by TCRdb to the PCR reads, yields one record per CDR3 protein. The sample lists approximately 390,000 distinct CDR3 sequences; around 9.9% were seen once. The source of this sequence is a human donor who donated a stem cell graft to a child with acute myeloid leukemia. The sample in question was PBMCs from the stem cell graft donor, obtained from the stem cell graft.

CDR3 protein: CASREGFAGYTF. DNA of the CDR3: TGTGCCAGTAGAGAGGGGTTCGCTGGCTACACCTTC. This chain uses TRBV19 with TRBJ1-2, with D possibly matching TRBD1 (5 bases). Between the trimmed V and J ends, which lost 6 bases and 7 bases, there was a span of 12 bases. There are 12 residues in the CDR3. The germline gives CDR1 LNHDA, CDR2 SQIVND (reference sequence).